This TCR beta chain emerged from a study of blood T cell repertoires in COVID-19. In the study overall: PBMCs, B-cell-depleted T cells, or T cells were the source of the cDNA or gDNA that made up the material.

Original analysis: Amplification with reference gene primers provided the estimates of nucleated cell counts. The table came from immunoSEQ multiplex PCR; TCRdb's copy has only in-frame clones and leaves some out. V and J calls plus clone size are reproduced from that table; the DNA served to infer D and trimming. The table lists 70,000 or so clones, 76% of them singletons, with about 15% in the top ten. V shed 5 bases, J shed 6 bases, and the junction held 4 bases outside the gene matches. CDR1 is KGHDR and CDR2 is SFDVKD in the germline V gene. The CDR3 runs to 14 residues. The receptor was derived from a man between 60 and 70 years old with COVID-19, enrolled during active disease. The sequencing sample was made of peripheral blood. The chain uses TRBV24-1 and TRBJ2-5, with 11 bases fitting TRBD2. CDR3 nucleotides: TGTGCCACCAGTGTTCTAGCGGGGGGACAGACCCAGTACTTC. Amino acids: CATSVLAGGQTQYF.